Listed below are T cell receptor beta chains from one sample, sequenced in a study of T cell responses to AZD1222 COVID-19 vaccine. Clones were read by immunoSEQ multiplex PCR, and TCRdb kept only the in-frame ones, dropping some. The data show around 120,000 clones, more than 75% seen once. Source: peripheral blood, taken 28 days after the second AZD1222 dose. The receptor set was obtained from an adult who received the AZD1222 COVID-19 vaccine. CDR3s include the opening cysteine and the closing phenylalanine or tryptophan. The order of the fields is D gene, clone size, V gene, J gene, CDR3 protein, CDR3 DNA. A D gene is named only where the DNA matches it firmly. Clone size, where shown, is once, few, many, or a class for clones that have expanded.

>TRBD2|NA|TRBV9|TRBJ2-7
CASSVGTNYEQYF
TGTGCCAGCAGCGTCGGGACTAACTACGAGCAGTACTTC
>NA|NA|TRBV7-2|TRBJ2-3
CASSSNPGGRTDTQYF
TGTGCCAGCAGCTCCAATCCGGGCGGAAGAACAGATACGCAGTATTTT
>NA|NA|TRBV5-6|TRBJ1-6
CASSLGASNSPLHF
TGTGCCAGCAGCTTGGGGGCTTCTAATTCACCCCTCCACTTT
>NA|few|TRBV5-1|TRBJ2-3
CASSNRQVPADTQYF
TGCGCCAGCAGCAATCGACAGGTCCCGGCAGATACGCAGTATTTT
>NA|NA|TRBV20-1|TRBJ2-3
CSASFLASSTDTQYF
TGCAGTGCTAGTTTCCTAGCGAGCAGCACAGATACGCAGTATTTT
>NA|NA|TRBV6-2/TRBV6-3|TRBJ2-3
CASSQDGTDTQYF
TGTGCCAGCAGTCAAGACGGCACAGATACGCAGTATTTT
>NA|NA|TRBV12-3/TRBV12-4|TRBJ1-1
CASSFWRGTEAFF
TGTGCCAGCAGTTTCTGGAGAGGAACTGAAGCTTTCTTT
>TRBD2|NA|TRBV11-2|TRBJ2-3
CASSLGAGVVDTQYF
TGTGCCAGCAGCTTAGGGGCGGGGGTCGTCGATACGCAGTATTTT
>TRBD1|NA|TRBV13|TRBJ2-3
CASSLVRDRDTDTQYF
TGTGCCAGCAGCTTAGTCCGGGACAGAGACACAGATACGCAGTATTTT
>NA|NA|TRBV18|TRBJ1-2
CASSPLQALEYGYTF
TGTGCCAGCTCACCACTCCAGGCCCTCGAGTATGGCTACACCTTC
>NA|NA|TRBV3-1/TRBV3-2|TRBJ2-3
CASSLASGSSTDTQYF
TGTGCCAGCAGCCTTGCCTCGGGGTCCAGCACAGATACGCAGTATTTT
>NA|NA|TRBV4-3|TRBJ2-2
CASSQGIGARTGELFF
TGCGCCAGCAGCCAAGGAATAGGGGCAAGGACCGGGGAGCTGTTTTTT
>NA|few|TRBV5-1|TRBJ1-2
CASSLQSRPGLDGYTF
TGCGCCAGCAGCTTGCAGTCTCGGCCCGGACTGGATGGCTACACCTTC
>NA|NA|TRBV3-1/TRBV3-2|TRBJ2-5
CASTLYGGPKETQYF
TGTGCCAGCACCTTATACGGGGGGCCGAAGGAGACCCAGTACTTC
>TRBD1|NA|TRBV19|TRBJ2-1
CASSTRTGMGGIQGDEQFF
TGTGCCAGTAGTACCCGGACAGGGATGGGAGGAATACAAGGTGATGAGCAGTTCTTC
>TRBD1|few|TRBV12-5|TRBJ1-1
CASGFGTEMNTEAFF
TGTGCTAGTGGTTTCGGGACAGAAATGAACACTGAAGCTTTCTTT
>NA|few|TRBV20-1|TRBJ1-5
CSASSGKDNQPQHF
TGCAGTGCTAGTTCAGGGAAGGATAATCAGCCCCAGCATTTT
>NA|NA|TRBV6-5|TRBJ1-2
CASSYSRVGGYGYTF
TGTGCCAGCAGTTACTCGAGGGTTGGGGGCTATGGCTACACCTTC
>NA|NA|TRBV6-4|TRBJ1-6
CASKKAENSPLHF
TGTGCCAGCAAAAAGGCAGAAAATTCACCCCTCCACTTT
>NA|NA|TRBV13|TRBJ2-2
CASSLIGELFF
TGTGCCAGCAGCTTAATCGGGGAGCTGTTTTTT
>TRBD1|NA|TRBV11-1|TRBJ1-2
CASSRRDRGTLYGYTF
TGTGCCAGCAGCCGGCGGGACAGGGGAACCCTCTATGGCTACACCTTC
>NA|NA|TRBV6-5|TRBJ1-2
CASSYSTGQPYGYTF
TGTGCCAGCAGTTACTCTACCGGACAGCCCTATGGCTACACCTTC
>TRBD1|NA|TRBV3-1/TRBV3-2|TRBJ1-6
CASSQVQGNSPLHF
TGTGCCAGCAGCCAAGTACAGGGGAACTCACCCCTCCACTTT
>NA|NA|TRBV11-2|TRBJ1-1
CASSFYSEAFF
TGTGCCAGCAGCTTTTACTCTGAAGCTTTCTTT
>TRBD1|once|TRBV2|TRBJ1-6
CASSDRTGANSPLHF
TGTGCCAGCAGTGATCGGACAGGGGCAAATTCACCCCTCCACTTT
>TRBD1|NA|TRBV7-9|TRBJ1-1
CASSKGQGNEAFF
TGTGCCAGCAGCAAAGGACAGGGCAATGAAGCTTTCTTT